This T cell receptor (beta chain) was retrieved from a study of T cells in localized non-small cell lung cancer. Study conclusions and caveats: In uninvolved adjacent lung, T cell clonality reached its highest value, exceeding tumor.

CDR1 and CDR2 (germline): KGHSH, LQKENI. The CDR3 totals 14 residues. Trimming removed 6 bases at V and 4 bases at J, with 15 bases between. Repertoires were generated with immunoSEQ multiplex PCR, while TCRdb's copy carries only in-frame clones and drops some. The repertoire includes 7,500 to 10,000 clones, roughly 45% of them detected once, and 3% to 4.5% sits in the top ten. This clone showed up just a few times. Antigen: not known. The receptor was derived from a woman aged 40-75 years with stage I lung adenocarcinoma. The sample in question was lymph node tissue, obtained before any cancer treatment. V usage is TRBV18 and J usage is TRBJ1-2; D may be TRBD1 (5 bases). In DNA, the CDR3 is TGTGCCAGCTCGACGGGGGGGGGAGCCTATGGCTACACCTTC. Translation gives CASSTGGGAYGYTF.